The rows below give T cell receptor beta chains drawn from one sample of a study of blood T cell repertoires in COVID-19. Sequencing used immunoSEQ multiplex PCR; TCRdb keeps in-frame clones, though not all of them. Of 200,000 to 250,000 clones in the sample, roughly nine tenths are singletons; the top ten hold 6.2%. The sequenced sample was peripheral blood. Source of these receptors: a man in his sixties with acute or convalescent COVID-19. Both conserved end residues are part of each CDR3.

v_call: TRBV6-5; j_call: TRBJ1-2; cdr3_aa: CASSLKQGANYGYTF
v_call: TRBV28; j_call: TRBJ2-7; cdr3_aa: CASSSLVPGQKYEQYF
v_call: TRBV7-8; j_call: TRBJ2-2; cdr3_aa: CASSLVPSGRAIAGELFF
v_call: TRBV3-1/TRBV3-2; j_call: TRBJ1-2; cdr3_aa: CASSQGMSANYGYTF
v_call: TRBV6-2/TRBV6-3; j_call: TRBJ2-3; cdr3_aa: CASSHDRGLAGGPTDTQYF
v_call: TRBV7-9; j_call: TRBJ1-4; cdr3_aa: CASSFREAGEKLFF
v_call: TRBV4-2; j_call: TRBJ2-5; cdr3_aa: CASSQEFGGPGETQYF
v_call: TRBV14; j_call: TRBJ1-2; cdr3_aa: CASSHTANYGYTF
v_call: TRBV7-2; j_call: TRBJ2-7; cdr3_aa: CASSSRRGLFYEQYF
v_call: TRBV7-9; j_call: TRBJ1-3; cdr3_aa: CASSLYAGGSGNTIYF
v_call: TRBV7-9; j_call: TRBJ2-7; cdr3_aa: CASSLGGQHYEQYF
v_call: TRBV5-1; j_call: TRBJ2-4; cdr3_aa: CASHKGQDKNIQYF
v_call: TRBV19; j_call: TRBJ1-3; cdr3_aa: CASSSTGTGVGNTIYF
v_call: TRBV25-1; j_call: TRBJ2-1; cdr3_aa: CASGSLAGDGNEQFF
v_call: TRBV28; j_call: TRBJ1-1; cdr3_aa: CASSVSYLGGNTEAFF
v_call: TRBV5-1; j_call: TRBJ2-1; cdr3_aa: CASSLEGAEQFF
v_call: TRBV28; j_call: TRBJ2-5; cdr3_aa: CASSLRGAKYF
v_call: TRBV7-6; j_call: TRBJ2-7; cdr3_aa: CASSLRDRREGVEQYF
v_call: TRBV19; j_call: TRBJ2-3; cdr3_aa: CASSAAGADTQYF
v_call: TRBV6-2/TRBV6-3; j_call: TRBJ1-4; cdr3_aa: CASSSTTQGEKLFF
v_call: TRBV30; j_call: TRBJ2-3; cdr3_aa: CACQSPSGSTDTQYF
v_call: TRBV29-1; j_call: TRBJ1-2; cdr3_aa: CSVAGQGFYGYTF
v_call: TRBV11-3; j_call: TRBJ2-1; cdr3_aa: CASSLDQRLGYEQFF
v_call: TRBV28; j_call: TRBJ2-7; cdr3_aa: CASIPSGTGVYEQYF
v_call: TRBV11-3; j_call: TRBJ1-1; cdr3_aa: CASSLDFGGGAFF
v_call: TRBV28; j_call: TRBJ2-2; cdr3_aa: CASSLAPGAVTGELFF
v_call: TRBV28; j_call: TRBJ2-5; cdr3_aa: CASSLWGQADRTQYF
v_call: TRBV28; j_call: TRBJ1-5; cdr3_aa: CASSLVDRANQPQHF
v_call: TRBV3-1/TRBV3-2; j_call: TRBJ2-5; cdr3_aa: CASSRQGTSGETQYF
v_call: TRBV15; j_call: TRBJ1-5; cdr3_aa: CATSRGYGGINQPQHF
v_call: TRBV18; j_call: TRBJ1-6; cdr3_aa: CASSPDRANSPLHF
v_call: TRBV13; j_call: TRBJ1-4; cdr3_aa: CASSSGQGLNEKLFF
v_call: TRBV5-4; j_call: TRBJ2-5; cdr3_aa: CASSLDRAQETQYF